This TCR beta chain appears in the sequencing data of a study of shared clonotypes between healthy human individuals. Per the germline V gene, CDR1 is MNHNS and CDR2 is SASEGT. Trimming removed 5 bases at V and 0 bases at J, with 9 bases between. This CDR3 has 14 amino acids. Assay: immunoSEQ multiplex PCR; the TCRdb copy retains only in-frame clones and omits some. This sample has 2 million to 2.5 million clones; roughly 92% occur once, and the top ten carry about 0.41%. Study findings and constraints: Across subsets, estimated richness was generally greater for naive than for memory populations.

As to this clone: Its antigen remains unidentified.

The clonotype was recovered from a man aged 18-30 years in good health. Some clones in this sample may be carry-over from other donors' samples. The V and J genes are TRBV6-1 and TRBJ2-3; D gene unclear. Sequenced sample: naive CD4+ T cells from PBMCs. Subset of the sample: CD45RA+ positively selected. The CDR3: CASSPSASTDTQYF. The CDR3 DNA sequence: TGTGCCAGCAGTCCGTCCGCTAGCACAGATACGCAGTATTTT.